This T cell receptor beta chain was recovered during a study of metastatic and nonmetastatic thyroid tumors. Whole-study context: Repertoires from blood and tumor or nodule tissue of malignant and benign thyroid patients were compared.

The study's findings and limits: TCR beta diversity was reportedly significantly higher in malignant thyroid tumors than benign nodules, in blood and tumor.

This clone was observed a handful of times. The antigen is unknown. Germline V gene sequence: CDR1 KGHDR, CDR2 SFDVKD. Deletions cut 4 bases from V and 5 bases from J, with 17 bases between. The CDR3 consists of 15 residues. Authors' methods: Variation in CDR3 across clinicopathological groups served as the basis for constructing a distant-metastasis classifier in papillary thyroid cancer. TCRdb re-analyzed the PCR reads using MiXCR. The V and J calls come from TCRdb's annotation, not from the publication. The sample consists of some 64,000 clones, 4% to 5% of them appearing once. No patient had received any treatment before thyroid surgery.

Sequencing was performed on blood. The chain has TRBV24-1 and TRBJ2-7; possible D gene TRBD2, 6 bases. This receptor was taken from a female donor with papillary thyroid cancer or a benign thyroid nodule (not recorded which). Some clones in this sample may be carry-over from other donors' samples. CDR3 loop: CATSDPIGSLHEQYF. The CDR3 DNA reads TGTGCCACCAGTGACCCTATCGGGAGTTTACACGAGCAGTACTTC.